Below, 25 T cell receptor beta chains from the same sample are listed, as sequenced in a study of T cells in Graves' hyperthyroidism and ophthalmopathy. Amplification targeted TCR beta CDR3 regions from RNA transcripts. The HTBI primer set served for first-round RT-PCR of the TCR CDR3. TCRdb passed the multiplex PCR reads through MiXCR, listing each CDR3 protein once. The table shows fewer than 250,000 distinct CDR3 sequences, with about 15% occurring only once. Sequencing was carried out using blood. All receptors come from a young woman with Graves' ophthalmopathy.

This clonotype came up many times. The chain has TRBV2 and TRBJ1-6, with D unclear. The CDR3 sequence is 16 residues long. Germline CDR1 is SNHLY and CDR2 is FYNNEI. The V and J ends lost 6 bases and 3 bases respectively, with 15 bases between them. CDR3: CASRASSAGYNSPLHF. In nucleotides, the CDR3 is TGTGCCAGCAGAGCTAGCTCGGCTGGCTATAATTCACCCCTCCACTTT.

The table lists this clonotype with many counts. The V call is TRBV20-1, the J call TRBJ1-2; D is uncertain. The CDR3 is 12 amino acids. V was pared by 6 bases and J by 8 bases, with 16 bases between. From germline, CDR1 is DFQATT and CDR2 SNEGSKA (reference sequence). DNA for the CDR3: TGCAGTGCATCTCCACTGACGGAGGGCTACACCTTC. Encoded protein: CSASPLTEGYTF.

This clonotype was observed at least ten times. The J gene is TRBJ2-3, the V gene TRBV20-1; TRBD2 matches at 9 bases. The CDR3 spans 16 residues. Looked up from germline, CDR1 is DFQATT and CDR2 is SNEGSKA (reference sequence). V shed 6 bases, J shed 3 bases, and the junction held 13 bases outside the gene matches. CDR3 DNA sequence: TGCAGTGCCCCTCCCTTAGCGGGAGATATTACAGATACGCAGTATTTT. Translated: CSAPPLAGDITDTQYF.

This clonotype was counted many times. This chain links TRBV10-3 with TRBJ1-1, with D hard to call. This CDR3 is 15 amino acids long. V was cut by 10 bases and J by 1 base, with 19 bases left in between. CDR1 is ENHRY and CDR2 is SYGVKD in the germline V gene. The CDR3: CATGVNPTTNTEAFF. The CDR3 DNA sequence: TGTGCCACTGGTGTGAACCCCACTACGAACACTGAAGCTTTCTTT.

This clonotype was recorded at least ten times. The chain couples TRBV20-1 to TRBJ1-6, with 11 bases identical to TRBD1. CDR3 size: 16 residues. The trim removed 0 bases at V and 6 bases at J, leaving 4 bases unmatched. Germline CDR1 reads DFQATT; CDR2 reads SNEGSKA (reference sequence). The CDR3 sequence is CSARDGGTGGNSPLHF. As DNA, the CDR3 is TGCAGTGCTAGAGACGGGGGGACAGGGGGTAATTCACCCCTCCACTTT.

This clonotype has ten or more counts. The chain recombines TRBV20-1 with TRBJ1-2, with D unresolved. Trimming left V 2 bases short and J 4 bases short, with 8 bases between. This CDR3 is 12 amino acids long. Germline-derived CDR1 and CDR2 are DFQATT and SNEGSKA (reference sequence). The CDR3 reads CSARPAFYGYTF. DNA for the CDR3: TGCAGTGCTAGACCAGCCTTCTATGGCTACACCTTC.

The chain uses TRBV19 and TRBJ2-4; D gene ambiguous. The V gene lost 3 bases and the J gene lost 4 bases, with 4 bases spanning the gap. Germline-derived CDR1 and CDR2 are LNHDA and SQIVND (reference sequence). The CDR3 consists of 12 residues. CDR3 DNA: TGTGCCAGTAGTATTTATAAAAACATTCAGTACTTC. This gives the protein CASSIYKNIQYF.

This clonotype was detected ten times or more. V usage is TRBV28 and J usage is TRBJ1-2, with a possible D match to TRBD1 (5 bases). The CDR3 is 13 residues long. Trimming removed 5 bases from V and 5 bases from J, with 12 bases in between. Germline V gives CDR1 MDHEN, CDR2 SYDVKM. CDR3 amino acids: CASSPTTVYGYTF. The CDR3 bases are TGTGCCAGCAGTCCGACGACAGTGTATGGCTACACCTTC.

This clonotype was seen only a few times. CDR3 coding DNA: TGTGCCAGCAGTCCCTTCCGGGGGGGCGGACAGGGCTACACCTTC. This encodes CASSPFRGGGQGYTF. The chain has TRBV27 and TRBJ1-2, with D tentatively TRBD1 (6 bases). Germline lookup yields CDR1 MNHEY and CDR2 SMNVEV (reference sequence). V lost 5 bases and J lost 8, with 21 bases in between. The CDR3 is made up of 15 amino acids.

CDR3 DNA: TGTGCCAGTAGTATAGAGGGGGCGGGGGCCAACGTCCTGACTTTC. It codes for CASSIEGAGANVLTF. V gene TRBV19 combines with J gene TRBJ2-6, with D possibly TRBD1 on 6 matching bases. The germline CDR1 and CDR2 sequences are LNHDA and SQIVND (reference sequence). This CDR3 region has 15 residues. The V end was cut by 0 bases, the J end by 4 bases, with 7 bases between.

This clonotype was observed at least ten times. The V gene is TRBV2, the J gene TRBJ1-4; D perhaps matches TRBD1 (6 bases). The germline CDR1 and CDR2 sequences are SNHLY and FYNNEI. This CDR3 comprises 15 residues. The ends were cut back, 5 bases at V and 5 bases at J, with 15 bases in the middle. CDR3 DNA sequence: TGTGCCAGCAGTCTTAGTCAGGGGACCAATGAAAAACTGTTTTTT. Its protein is CASSLSQGTNEKLFF.

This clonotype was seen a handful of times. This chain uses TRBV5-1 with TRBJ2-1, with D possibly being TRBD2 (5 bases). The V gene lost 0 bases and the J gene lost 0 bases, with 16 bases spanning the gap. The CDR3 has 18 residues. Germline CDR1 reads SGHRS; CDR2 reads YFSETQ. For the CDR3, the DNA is TGCGCCAGCAGCTTGGTGGCCCAAACTGGACTCTCCTACAATGAGCAGTTCTTC. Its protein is CASSLVAQTGLSYNEQFF.

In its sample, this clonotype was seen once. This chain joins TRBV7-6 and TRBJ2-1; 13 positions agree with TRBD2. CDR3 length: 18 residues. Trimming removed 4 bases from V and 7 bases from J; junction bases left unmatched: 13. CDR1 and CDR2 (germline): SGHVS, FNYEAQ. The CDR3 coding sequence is TGTGCCAGCAGCTCCGGACCTCGGACTAGCGGGAGTGGGAATGAGCAGTTCTTC. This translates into CASSSGPRTSGSGNEQFF.

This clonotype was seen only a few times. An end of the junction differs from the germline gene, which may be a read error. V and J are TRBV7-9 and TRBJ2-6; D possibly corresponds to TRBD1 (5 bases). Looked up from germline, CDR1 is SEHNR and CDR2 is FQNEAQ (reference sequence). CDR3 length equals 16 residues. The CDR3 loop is CASSLRRGSGANALTF. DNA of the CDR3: TGTGCCAGCAGCCTTAGAAGGGGATCTGGGGCCAACGCCCTGACTTTC.

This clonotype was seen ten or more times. CDR3 protein: CASSLGPQAGELFF. The CDR3 DNA follows: TGTGCCAGCAGCTTGGGACCCCAGGCCGGGGAGCTGTTTTTT. V and J are TRBV5-6 and TRBJ2-2; D ambiguous. The CDR3 extends over 14 amino acids. V was cut by 0 bases and J by 6 bases, with 9 bases left in between. Germline lookup yields CDR1 SGHDT and CDR2 YYEEEE.

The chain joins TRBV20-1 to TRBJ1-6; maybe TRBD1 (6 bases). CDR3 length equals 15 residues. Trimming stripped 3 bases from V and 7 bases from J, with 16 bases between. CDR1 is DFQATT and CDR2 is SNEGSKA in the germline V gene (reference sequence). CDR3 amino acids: CSASSEQGINSPLHF. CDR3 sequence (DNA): TGCAGTGCTAGCTCTGAACAGGGAATCAATTCACCCCTCCACTTT.

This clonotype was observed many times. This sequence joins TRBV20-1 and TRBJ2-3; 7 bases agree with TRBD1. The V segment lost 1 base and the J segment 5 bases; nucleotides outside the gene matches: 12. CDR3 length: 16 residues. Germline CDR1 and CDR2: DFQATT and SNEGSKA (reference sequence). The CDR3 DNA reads TGCAGTGCTAGAGTTTATGGGACAGTGAGAGTAGATACGCAGTATTTT. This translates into CSARVYGTVRVDTQYF.

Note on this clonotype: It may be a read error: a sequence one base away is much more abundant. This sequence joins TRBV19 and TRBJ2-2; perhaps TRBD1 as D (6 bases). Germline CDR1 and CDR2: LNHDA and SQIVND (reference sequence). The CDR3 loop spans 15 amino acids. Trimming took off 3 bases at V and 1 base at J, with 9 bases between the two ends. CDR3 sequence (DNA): TGTGCCAGTAGTATCCGCAGGGGGAACACCGGGGAGCTGTTTTTT. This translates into CASSIRRGNTGELFF.

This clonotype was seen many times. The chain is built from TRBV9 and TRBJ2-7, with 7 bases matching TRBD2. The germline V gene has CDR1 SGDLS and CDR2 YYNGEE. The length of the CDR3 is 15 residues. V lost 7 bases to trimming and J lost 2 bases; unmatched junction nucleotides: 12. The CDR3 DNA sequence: TGTGCCAGCCGAGCGAGCTGCGCGGGGGCCTACGAGCAGTACTTC. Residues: CASRASCAGAYEQYF.

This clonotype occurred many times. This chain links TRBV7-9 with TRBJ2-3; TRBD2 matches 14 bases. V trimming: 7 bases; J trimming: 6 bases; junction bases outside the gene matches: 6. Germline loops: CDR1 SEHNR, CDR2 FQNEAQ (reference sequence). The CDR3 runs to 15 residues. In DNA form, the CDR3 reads TGTGCCAGCAATACCGGGACTAGCGGGAGCGATACGCAGTATTTT. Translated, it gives CASNTGTSGSDTQYF.

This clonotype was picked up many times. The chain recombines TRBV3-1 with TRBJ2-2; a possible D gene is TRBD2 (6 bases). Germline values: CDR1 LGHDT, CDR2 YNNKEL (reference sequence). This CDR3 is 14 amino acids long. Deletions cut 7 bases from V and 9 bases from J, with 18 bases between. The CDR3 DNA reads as TGTGCCAGCACCTCAAGGGACGGAGGGCGGGAGCTGTTTTTT. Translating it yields CASTSRDGGRELFF. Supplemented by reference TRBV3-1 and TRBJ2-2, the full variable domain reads DTAVSQTPKYLVTQMGNDKSIKCEQNLGHDTMYWYKQDSKKFLKIMFSYNNKELIINETVPNRFSPKSPDKAHLNLHINSLELGDSAVYFCASTSRDGGRELFFGEGSRLTVL.

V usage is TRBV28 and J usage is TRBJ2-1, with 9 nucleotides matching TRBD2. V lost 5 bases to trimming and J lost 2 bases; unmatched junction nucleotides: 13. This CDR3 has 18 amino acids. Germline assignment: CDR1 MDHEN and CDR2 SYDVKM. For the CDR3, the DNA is TGTGCCAGCAGTCTGAATCTCGGACTAGCGAAGACCTACAATGAGCAGTTCTTC. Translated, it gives CASSLNLGLAKTYNEQFF.

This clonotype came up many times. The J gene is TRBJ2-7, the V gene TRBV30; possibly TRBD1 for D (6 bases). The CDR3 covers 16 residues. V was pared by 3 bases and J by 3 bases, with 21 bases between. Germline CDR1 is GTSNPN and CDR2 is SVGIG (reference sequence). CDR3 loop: CAWRGATGTQYYEQYF. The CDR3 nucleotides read TGTGCCTGGAGGGGGGCAACAGGGACCCAATACTACGAGCAGTACTTC.

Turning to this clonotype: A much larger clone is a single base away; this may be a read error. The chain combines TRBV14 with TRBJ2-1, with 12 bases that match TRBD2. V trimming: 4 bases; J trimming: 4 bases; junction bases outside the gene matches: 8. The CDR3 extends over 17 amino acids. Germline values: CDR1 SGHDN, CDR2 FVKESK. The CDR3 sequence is CASSLLLAGGWYNEQFF. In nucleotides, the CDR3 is TGTGCCAGCAGCCTATTACTAGCGGGAGGATGGTACAATGAGCAGTTCTTC.

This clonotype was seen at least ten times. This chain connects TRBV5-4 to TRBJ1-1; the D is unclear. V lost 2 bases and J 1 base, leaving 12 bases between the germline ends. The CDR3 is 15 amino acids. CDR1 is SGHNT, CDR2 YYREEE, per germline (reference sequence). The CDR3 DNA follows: TGTGCCAGCAGCTTCTATCTGGGGTCGAACACTGAAGCTTTCTTT. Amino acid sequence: CASSFYLGSNTEAFF.